These T cell receptor beta chains were read from a single sample in a study of beta chain features in type 1 diabetes. Some clones are missing from TCRdb's copy, which holds only in-frame ones; the method was immunoSEQ multiplex PCR. The data hold hundreds of thousands of clones, with 13% observed a single time. Sequencing was performed on naive CD4+ T cells from blood. The receptors come from a man aged 18-30 years with type 1 diabetes. The CDR3 runs from the conserved cysteine through the conserved F or W. A D gene is named only where the DNA matches it firmly. Size values are once, few and many counts, or a class for expanded clones, and some rows have none.

TRBJ1-5 | - | - | TRBV2 | CASTVSYSNQPQHF | TGTGCCAGCACAGTCTCCTATAGCAATCAGCCCCAGCATTTT
TRBJ1-2 | few | - | TRBV7-8 | CASSPDPGYTF | TGTGCCAGCAGCCCCGATCCGGGCTACACCTTC
TRBJ1-1 | few | - | TRBV9 | CASSVDPTENTEAFF | TGTGCCAGCAGCGTAGATCCCACCGAGAACACTGAAGCTTTCTTT
TRBJ1-5 | - | - | TRBV6-1 | CASSESRASNQPQHF | TGTGCCAGCAGTGAATCCAGGGCAAGCAATCAGCCCCAGCATTTT
TRBJ1-2 | few | - | TRBV2 | CASIDSNYGYTF | TGTGCCAGCATAGACTCTAACTATGGCTACACCTTC
TRBJ1-4 | few | - | TRBV5-1 | CASSLSGIGEKLFF | TGCGCCAGCAGCTTGTCGGGGATCGGTGAAAAACTGTTTTTT
TRBJ1-1 | - | TRBD1 | TRBV5-1 | CASSKGQGENTEAFF | TGCGCCAGCAGCAAAGGACAGGGCGAGAACACTGAAGCTTTCTTT
TRBJ1-2 | few | - | TRBV7-6 | CASSERVDYGYTF | TGTGCCAGCAGCGAAAGGGTTGACTATGGCTACACCTTC
TRBJ2-3 | few | TRBD1 | TRBV28 | CASTTGNTDTQYF | TGTGCCAGCACGACAGGGAACACAGATACGCAGTATTTT
TRBJ1-1 | few | - | TRBV30 | CAWTVIPGSTEAFF | TGTGCCTGGACAGTCATTCCAGGGTCCACTGAAGCTTTCTTT
TRBJ1-5 | few | TRBD1 | TRBV2 | CASGDRGIQPQHF | TGTGCCAGCGGGGACAGGGGGATTCAGCCCCAGCATTTT
TRBJ1-5 | - | - | TRBV19 | CASSTKQGGQPQHF | TGTGCCAGTAGTACCAAACAGGGCGGTCAGCCCCAGCATTTT
TRBJ1-5 | few | - | TRBV5-1 | CASSLSGDIGNQPQHF | TGCGCCAGCAGCTTGTCGGGGGACATCGGCAATCAGCCCCAGCATTTT
TRBJ2-3 | - | - | TRBV2 | CASNPDTQYF | TGTGCCAGCAACCCAGATACGCAGTATTTT
TRBJ1-5 | few | - | TRBV7-3 | CASSAADNQPQHF | TGTGCCAGCAGCGCCGCGGACAATCAGCCCCAGCATTTT
TRBJ2-1 | few | - | TRBV25-1 | CASSVLTGSSYNEQFF | TGTGCCAGCAGTGTCCTAACAGGGAGCTCCTACAATGAGCAGTTCTTC
TRBJ2-1 | - | - | TRBV11-3 | CASSLDSGNGEQFF | TGTGCCAGCAGCTTAGATTCGGGGAACGGTGAGCAGTTCTTC
TRBJ1-1 | few | TRBD1 | TRBV4-1 | CASRNDRVPEAFF | TGCGCCAGCAGAAACGACAGGGTGCCTGAAGCTTTCTTT
TRBJ1-4 | - | - | TRBV30 | CAWSGREKLFF | TGTGCCTGGAGTGGGAGGGAAAAACTGTTTTTT
TRBJ2-1 | few | TRBD2 | TRBV4-1 | CASSQGLAGGVNEQFF | TGCGCCAGCAGCCAAGGACTAGCGGGGGGGGTCAATGAGCAGTTCTTC
TRBJ1-5 | - | - | TRBV19 | CASSILGQPQHF | TGTGCCAGTAGTATCCTAGGCCAGCCCCAGCATTTT
TRBJ2-3 | once | - | TRBV10-3 | CAIRTGVSTDTQYF | TGTGCCATAAGGACCGGGGTTAGTACAGATACGCAGTATTTT
TRBJ1-2 | - | TRBD1 | TRBV7-2 | CASGRDRGLYGYTF | TGTGCCAGCGGCAGGGACAGGGGTCTGTACGGCTACACCTTC
TRBJ2-3 | - | TRBD2 | TRBV7-3 | CASSLTGTSGAISTDTQYF | TGTGCCAGCAGCTTAACCGGGACTAGCGGGGCTATTAGCACAGATACGCAGTATTTT
TRBJ2-7 | - | - | TRBV29-1 | CSVRGVASYEQYF | TGCAGCGTCCGTGGGGTGGCTTCCTACGAGCAGTACTTC
TRBJ2-3 | - | - | TRBV7-8 | CASSLGQGPDTQYF | TGTGCCAGCAGCTTAGGGCAGGGCCCAGATACGCAGTATTTT
TRBJ1-2 | - | - | TRBV6-5 | CASSGEIQREYTF | TGTGCCAGCAGTGGGGAGATCCAAAGGGAATACACCTTC
TRBJ2-1 | - | TRBD2 | TRBV27 | CASSPSGASSYNEQFF | TGTGCCAGCAGCCCAAGCGGGGCAAGCTCCTACAATGAGCAGTTCTTC
TRBJ1-5 | few | - | TRBV28 | CASSFGDREGPQHF | TGTGCCAGCAGTTTTGGGGACCGCGAAGGGCCCCAGCATTTT
TRBJ1-5 | - | TRBD1 | TRBV13 | CASSVQGVDQPQHF | TGTGCCAGCAGCGTGCAGGGGGTGGATCAGCCCCAGCATTTT
TRBJ2-7 | few | - | TRBV30 | CAWSTTLAYEQYF | TGTGCCTGGAGTACGACCCTTGCCTACGAGCAGTACTTC
TRBJ2-3 | few | - | TRBV5-4 | CASSVTGRDTQYF | TGTGCCAGCAGCGTAACAGGGAGAGATACGCAGTATTTT
TRBJ2-1 | few | TRBD1 | TRBV11-1 | CASGYRGRGEQFF | TGTGCCAGCGGATACAGGGGGCGCGGTGAGCAGTTCTTC
TRBJ2-1 | few | - | TRBV7-9 | CASSRSSYNEQFF | TGTGCCAGCAGCCGTAGCTCCTACAATGAGCAGTTCTTC
TRBJ2-1 | few | TRBD2 | TRBV19 | CASSISGGGDNEQFF | TGTGCCAGTAGTATCTCTGGCGGGGGGGATAATGAGCAGTTCTTC
TRBJ2-1 | few | - | TRBV5-1 | CASSLRQDRYNEQFF | TGCGCCAGCAGCTTGCGACAGGACCGTTACAATGAGCAGTTCTTC
TRBJ1-2 | - | TRBD1 | TRBV30 | CAWTPGQGSYTF | TGTGCCTGGACCCCGGGACAGGGCTCCTACACCTTC
TRBJ2-7 | - | TRBD1 | TRBV6-5 | CASRRDRDSYEQYF | TGTGCCAGCCGGCGAGACAGGGACTCCTACGAGCAGTACTTC
TRBJ1-1 | few | - | TRBV27 | CASSSPARPVREAFF | TGTGCCAGCAGTTCCCCCGCAAGGCCCGTTCGTGAAGCTTTCTTT
TRBJ2-7 | - | - | TRBV6-1 | CASSAAQGTRVEQYF | TGTGCCAGCAGTGCCGCACAGGGAACTCGGGTCGAGCAGTACTTC
TRBJ2-5 | - | - | TRBV2 | CASSGTDEPWETQYF | TGTGCCAGCAGTGGGACAGACGAGCCCTGGGAGACCCAGTACTTC
TRBJ2-1 | - | TRBD2 | TRBV28 | CASSLAGGGFEQFF | TGTGCCAGCAGTTTAGCGGGGGGAGGATTTGAGCAGTTCTTC
TRBJ1-4 | few | - | TRBV14 | CASSQEEKLFF | TGTGCCAGCAGCCAAGAAGAAAAACTGTTTTTT
TRBJ2-2 | few | - | TRBV6-5 | CASTHSNTGELFF | TGTGCCAGCACCCATTCGAACACCGGGGAGCTGTTTTTT
TRBJ2-2 | few | - | TRBV5-4 | CASSLQLTGELFF | TGTGCCAGCAGCTTGCAGCTCACCGGGGAGCTGTTTTTT
TRBJ1-1 | - | - | TRBV7-9 | CASSFPGNTEAFF | TGTGCCAGCAGCTTCCCTGGGAACACTGAAGCTTTCTTT
TRBJ1-1 | few | - | TRBV7-9 | CASSLWVEHLNTEAFF | TGTGCCAGCAGCTTATGGGTAGAGCACTTGAACACTGAAGCTTTCTTT
TRBJ2-5 | few | - | TRBV7-2 | CASSAKRRSQETQYF | TGTGCCAGCAGCGCCAAACGGCGCAGCCAAGAGACCCAGTACTTC